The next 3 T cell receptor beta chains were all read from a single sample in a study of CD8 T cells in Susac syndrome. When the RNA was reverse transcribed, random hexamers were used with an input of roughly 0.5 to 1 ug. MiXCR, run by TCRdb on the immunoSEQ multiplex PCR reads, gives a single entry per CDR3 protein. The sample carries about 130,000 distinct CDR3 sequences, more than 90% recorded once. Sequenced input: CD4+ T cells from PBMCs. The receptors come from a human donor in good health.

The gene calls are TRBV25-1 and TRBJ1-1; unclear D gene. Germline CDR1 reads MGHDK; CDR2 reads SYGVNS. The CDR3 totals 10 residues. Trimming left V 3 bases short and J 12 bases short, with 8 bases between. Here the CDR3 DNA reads TGTGCCAGCAGTGACGGGAAAACTTTCTTT. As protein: CASSDGKTFF.

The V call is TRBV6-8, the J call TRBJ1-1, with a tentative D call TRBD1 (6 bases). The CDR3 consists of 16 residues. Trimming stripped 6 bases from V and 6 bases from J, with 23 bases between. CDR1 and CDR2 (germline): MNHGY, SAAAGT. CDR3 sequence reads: CASSQTGLEGEAEAFF. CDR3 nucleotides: TGTGCCAGCAGCCAAACAGGGCTAGAGGGGGAAGCTGAAGCTTTCTTT.

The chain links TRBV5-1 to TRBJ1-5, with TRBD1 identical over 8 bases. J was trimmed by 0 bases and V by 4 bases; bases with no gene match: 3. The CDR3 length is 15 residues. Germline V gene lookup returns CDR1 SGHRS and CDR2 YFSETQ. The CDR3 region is CASSPTGGSNQPQHF. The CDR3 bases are TGCGCCAGCAGCCCAACAGGGGGTAGCAATCAGCCCCAGCATTTT.